Following are 20 T cell receptor beta chains from one sample sequenced in a study of blood T cell repertoires in COVID-19. The data were produced by immunoSEQ multiplex PCR, yet TCRdb's version contains in-frame clones alone and is incomplete. Among approximately 81,000 clones listed, 90% to 95% were seen once. The specimen sequenced was peripheral blood. These receptor sequences come from a woman in her forties or fifties in a cohort sampled during active COVID-19.

The genes are TRBV5-8 and TRBJ1-4; no clear D. The V gene lost 1 base and the J gene lost 8 bases, with 18 bases spanning the gap. Germline V lookup: CDR1 SGHTS, CDR2 YDEGEE. The CDR3 is made up of 16 amino acids. In nucleotides, the CDR3 is TGTGCCAGCAGCTTGTCGCCGGTCCTCGGGAGGGAAAAACTGTTTTTT. This encodes CASSLSPVLGREKLFF.

The sample holds one count of this clone. The genes are TRBV9 and TRBJ2-5, with TRBD2 as a possible D gene (6 bases). The germline CDR1 and CDR2 sequences are SGDLS and YYNGEE. V dropped 4 bases and J dropped 1 base, with 11 bases sitting between them. This CDR3 region has 14 residues. This CDR3 reads CASSLGLFQETQYF. The CDR3 DNA reads as TGTGCCAGCAGCCTGGGACTGTTCCAAGAGACCCAGTACTTC.

The chain is built from TRBV4-1 and TRBJ1-3, with 7 bases that match TRBD1. With 3 bases clipped from V and 2 bases from J, the junction kept 16 bases outside the gene matches. The CDR3 has 19 amino acids. Germline lookup yields CDR1 MGHRA and CDR2 YSYEKL. Written as DNA, the CDR3 is TGCGCCAGCAGCCATACAGGGGCCGCCGAAGGGGGAACTGGAAACACCATATATTTT. Its protein is CASSHTGAAEGGTGNTIYF.

The chain joins TRBV9 to TRBJ2-7; 12 bases are shared with TRBD1. V trimming: 4 bases; J trimming: 5 bases; junction bases outside the gene matches: 10. Germline-derived CDR1 and CDR2 are SGDLS and YYNGEE. This CDR3 contains 16 residues. CDR3 DNA: TGTGCCAGCAGCCCCCCTCCGGGACAGGGGGCCGACGAGCAGTACTTC. Its protein is CASSPPPGQGADEQYF.

Comment on this clone: The identical CDR3 is also encoded by other nucleotide sequences in the sample. The chain joins TRBV5-1 to TRBJ1-1; maybe TRBD1 (6 bases). From germline, CDR1 is SGHRS and CDR2 YFSETQ. V was pared by 4 bases and J by 0 bases, with 10 bases between. This CDR3 has 14 amino acids. The CDR3, as DNA: TGCGCCAGCAGCCCACAGGGTATGAACACTGAAGCTTTCTTT. It codes for CASSPQGMNTEAFF.

The V call is TRBV19, the J call TRBJ2-7, with D possibly TRBD2 on 6 matching bases. CDR1 LNHDA and CDR2 SQIVND come from the germline V gene (reference sequence). V was pared by 7 bases and J by 0 bases, with 19 bases between. The CDR3 extends over 16 amino acids. The CDR3 DNA reads as TGTGCCAGTACCCCTACGGTACGGGGGTTCTCCTACGAGCAGTACTTC. This encodes CASTPTVRGFSYEQYF.

On this clone: The limits of the CDR3 on the DNA are not certain, so only TCRdb's listed CDR3 is given. The J gene is TRBJ2-1, the V gene TRBV5-1; no check of the table's D call, TRBD1, against the DNA was made. The CDR3 totals 12 residues, both ends included. The germline gives CDR1 SGHRS, CDR2 YFSETQ. The CDR3 loop is CASSLVGQGAFF.

CDR3 sequence reads: CASRPRGLSGNTIYF. The CDR3 DNA is TGTGCCAGCAGACCCAGGGGGCTCTCTGGAAACACCATATATTTT. The genes are TRBV2 and TRBJ1-3; 8 nucleotides agree with TRBD1. CDR1 is SNHLY, CDR2 FYNNEI, per germline. The CDR3 has 15 residues. The junction had 4 bases not matched to a gene; V was cut back by 6 bases and J by 0 bases.

Note on this clone: One end of the junction does not line up with germline, which may come from a read error. The chain recombines TRBV7-7 with TRBJ2-2; possible D gene TRBD2, 6 bases. Germline CDR1 reads SSHAT; CDR2 reads FNYEAQ (reference sequence). The CDR3 extends over 16 amino acids. CDR3 nucleotides: TGTGCTAGCAGCTTAACTAGCAGCTCGAACACCGGGGAGCTGTTTTTT. It translates to CASSLTSSSNTGELFF.

This clone was seen a few times. CDR3 residues: CASSLSRQLRGGSTEAFF. CDR3 nucleotide sequence: TGTGCCAGCAGTTTAAGTAGACAGCTCAGAGGAGGGAGCACTGAAGCTTTCTTT. The chain is built from TRBV27 and TRBJ1-1, with a weak D call TRBD1 (5 bases). V dropped 2 bases and J dropped 4 bases, with 23 bases sitting between them. The CDR3 spans 18 residues. Germline-derived CDR1 and CDR2 are MNHEY and SMNVEV (reference sequence).

This rearrangement joins TRBV7-9 to TRBJ2-2; maybe TRBD1 (5 bases). V was clipped by 5 bases and J by 4 bases, with 8 bases between them. CDR1 SEHNR and CDR2 FQNEAQ come from the germline V gene (reference sequence). The CDR3 covers 13 residues. The CDR3 DNA follows: TGTGCCAGCAGCCAGGGTACCACCGGGGAGCTGTTTTTT. Residues: CASSQGTTGELFF.

The chain combines TRBV7-2 with TRBJ2-7; 8 bases align to TRBD2. Germline values: CDR1 SGHTA, CDR2 FQGNSA. This CDR3 has 16 amino acids. J lost 1 base, V lost 2 bases, and 7 bases had no gene match. The CDR3 sequence is CASSLRVGGGSYEQYF. The CDR3, as DNA: TGTGCCAGCAGCTTAAGGGTTGGCGGGGGGTCCTACGAGCAGTACTTC. The full variable domain, rest sourced from reference TRBV7-2 and TRBJ2-7, is GAGVSQSPSNKVTEKGKDVELRCDPISGHTALYWYRQSLGQGLEFLIYFQGNSAPDKSGLPSDRFSAERTGGSVSTLTIQRTQQEDSAVYLCASSLRVGGGSYEQYFGPGTRLTVT.

V is TRBV5-1 and J is TRBJ2-6; no reliable D call. Germline lookup yields CDR1 SGHRS and CDR2 YFSETQ. Trimming stripped 0 bases from V and 1 base from J, with 14 bases between. CDR3 length: 18 residues. CDR3 sequence reads: CASSLAGELLSGANVLTF. For the CDR3, the DNA is TGCGCCAGCAGCTTGGCCGGTGAGCTCCTTTCTGGGGCCAACGTCCTGACTTTC.

The table lists this clone with a few counts. This chain links TRBV7-9 with TRBJ2-5; 8 bases map to TRBD1. CDR1 and CDR2 (germline): SEHNR, FQNEAQ (reference sequence). This CDR3 is 18 amino acids long. The J segment lost 4 bases and the V segment lost 4 bases, leaving 17 bases of the junction unmatched. The CDR3 region has the DNA TGTGCCAGCAGCTCCCCTCGACCAAGGCAGGGGGCAGGAGAGACCCAGTACTTC. It codes for CASSSPRPRQGAGETQYF.

The chain carries TRBV2 and TRBJ1-2; the D is unclear. The CDR3 extends over 14 amino acids. The germline gives CDR1 SNHLY, CDR2 FYNNEI. V lost 0 bases and J 4 bases, leaving 9 bases between the germline ends. The CDR3: CASSEAGSPYGYTF. CDR3 nucleotides: TGTGCCAGCAGTGAAGCGGGGAGCCCCTATGGCTACACCTTC. The full variable domain, rest sourced from reference TRBV2 and TRBJ1-2, is EPEVTQTPSHQVTQMGQEVILRCVPISNHLYFYWYRQILGQKVEFLVSFYNNEISEKSEIFDDQFSVERPDGSNFTLKIRSTKLEDSAMYFCASSEAGSPYGYTFGSGTRLTVV.

The chain joins TRBV7-9 to TRBJ2-3; 10 nucleotides align to TRBD2. V gave up 5 bases and J gave up 6 bases; unmatched junction bases: 11. The CDR3 spans 16 residues. CDR1 and CDR2 (germline): SEHNR, FQNEAQ (reference sequence). This CDR3 is CASSLGPSGGWDTQYF. CDR3 DNA: TGTGCCAGCAGCCTAGGCCCTAGCGGGGGCTGGGATACGCAGTATTTT.

The V and J genes are TRBV6-1 and TRBJ1-1; TRBD1 is a possible D gene (5 bases). This CDR3 is built from 14 residues. V gave up 3 bases and J gave up 4 bases, with 12 bases separating them. The germline CDR1 and CDR2 sequences are MNHNS and SASEGT. The chain's CDR3 is CASSDQGSGTEAFF. CDR3 bases: TGTGCCAGCAGTGATCAGGGTTCAGGCACTGAAGCTTTCTTT.

The rearrangement links TRBV4-2 to TRBJ2-7; a possible D gene is TRBD2 (6 bases). Germline CDR1 reads LGHNA; CDR2 reads YNFKEQ. The ends were cut back, 2 bases at V and 6 bases at J, with 23 bases in the middle. CDR3 size: 17 residues. The CDR3 reads CASSQSQGAGRRAEQYF. The CDR3 nucleotides read TGTGCCAGCAGCCAATCACAAGGGGCGGGCAGGAGGGCCGAGCAGTACTTC.

This clone has a handful of counts. The rearrangement joins TRBV7-9 to TRBJ1-5; the match to TRBD1 covers 9 bases. V dropped 5 bases and J dropped 3; count of bases not matched to a gene: 11. Germline V CDR1 and CDR2: SEHNR, FQNEAQ (reference sequence). This CDR3 spans 17 amino acids. Here the CDR3 reads CASSPRPGTGFNQPQHF. In DNA form, the CDR3 reads TGTGCCAGCAGCCCTCGTCCCGGGACAGGGTTCAATCAGCCCCAGCATTTT.

The V gene is TRBV19, the J gene TRBJ2-7; D possibly corresponds to TRBD1 (6 bases). V was pared by 5 bases and J by 5 bases, with 10 bases between. The CDR3 covers 12 residues. Germline loops: CDR1 LNHDA, CDR2 SQIVND (reference sequence). The DNA for the CDR3 is TGTGCCAGTAGTTCGTACAGGGACGAGCAGTACTTC. It codes for CASSSYRDEQYF.